Below, 17 T cell receptor beta chains from the same sample are listed, as sequenced in a study of T cell responses to AZD1222 COVID-19 vaccine. The assay was immunoSEQ multiplex PCR, and TCRdb's table has in-frame clones only and misses some. The profile covers 100,000 to 150,000 clones, with about 79% appearing a single time and about 27% taken by the ten largest. The sequencing here drew on peripheral blood, taken 28 days after the second AZD1222 dose. These receptors originate from an adult who received the AZD1222 COVID-19 vaccine.

This chain joins TRBV6-6 and TRBJ2-7; the match to TRBD1 covers 8 bases. J was trimmed by 4 bases and V by 6 bases; bases with no gene match: 8. Germline V lookup: CDR1 MNHNY, CDR2 SVGAGI (reference sequence). The CDR3 loop spans 14 amino acids. CDR3 amino acids: CASRLRDRFYEQYF. CDR3 nucleotides: TGTGCCAGCAGACTACGGGACAGGTTTTACGAGCAGTACTTC.

V and J are TRBV24-1 and TRBJ2-2; 10 nucleotides agree with TRBD2. The germline V gene encodes CDR1 KGHDR and CDR2 SFDVKD. The CDR3 has 18 residues. Trimming cost V 4 bases and J 3 bases; bases outside gene matches: 10. CDR3 coding DNA: TGTGCCACCAGTGACTACCCGAGCGGGGGGGCTTACACCGGGGAGCTGTTTTTT. Encoded protein: CATSDYPSGGAYTGELFF.

J is TRBJ1-1 and V is TRBV12-5, with 9 bases matching TRBD1. This CDR3 has 16 amino acids. The V gene end was trimmed by 5 bases and the J gene end by 4 bases; junction bases not matched to a gene: 11. In germline, CDR1 is LGHNT, CDR2 FRNRAP. CDR3 protein: CASGGDLKQGATEAFF. CDR3 nucleotides: TGTGCTAGTGGTGGCGACCTGAAACAGGGGGCCACTGAAGCTTTCTTT.

The J gene is TRBJ2-1, the V gene TRBV5-1, with D perhaps matching TRBD1 (5 bases). Germline V lookup: CDR1 SGHRS, CDR2 YFSETQ. Trimming removed 4 bases at V and 7 bases at J, with 18 bases between. The CDR3 has 15 residues. CDR3 sequence: CASSPGQGTVNEQFF. The CDR3 DNA reads as TGCGCCAGCAGCCCAGGGCAGGGAACGGTGAATGAGCAGTTCTTC.

This chain connects TRBV28 to TRBJ2-7; either TRBD1 or TRBD2 may supply D (5 bases each). In germline, CDR1 is MDHEN, CDR2 SYDVKM. This CDR3 spans 18 amino acids. The germline V and J ends were trimmed by 1 base and 0 bases, with 19 bases remaining between them. CDR3 in amino acids: CASSLSPGLGALSYEQYF. As DNA, the CDR3 is TGTGCCAGCAGTTTATCGCCCGGACTTGGGGCCCTCTCCTACGAGCAGTACTTC.

V and J are TRBV9 and TRBJ2-5, with 7 nucleotides matching TRBD2. The length of the CDR3 is 15 residues. Germline CDR1 is SGDLS and CDR2 is YYNGEE. J was trimmed by 4 bases and V by 4 bases; bases with no gene match: 10. The CDR3 here is CASSPGWGGRETQYF. The CDR3 DNA is TGTGCCAGCAGCCCCGGTTGGGGAGGGCGAGAGACCCAGTACTTC.

The J gene is TRBJ2-7, the V gene TRBV28; D unresolved. The CDR3 spans 14 residues. Trimming removed 3 bases at V and 6 bases at J, with 15 bases between. The germline CDR1 and CDR2 sequences are MDHEN and SYDVKM. In nucleotides, the CDR3 is TGTGCCAGCAGTTTTGTGGGTGTGGATGGCGAGCAGTACTTC. Its translation: CASSFVGVDGEQYF.

V is TRBV28 and J is TRBJ2-1; D is tentatively TRBD1 or TRBD2 (5 bases each). This CDR3 is 15 amino acids long. The ends were cut back, 8 bases at V and 8 bases at J, with 22 bases in the middle. Germline loops: CDR1 MDHEN, CDR2 SYDVKM. The CDR3 nucleotides are TGTGCCAGCCTACCGTCGGGGACCCGTAGGGATGAGCAGTTCTTC. Protein sequence: CASLPSGTRRDEQFF. The full variable domain, with the rest looked up from reference TRBV28 and TRBJ2-1, is DVKVTQSSRYLVKRTGEKVFLECVQDMDHENMFWYRQDPGLGLRLIYFSYDVKMKEKGDIPEGYSVSREKKERFSLILESASTNQTSMYLCASLPSGTRRDEQFFGPGTRLTVL.

CDR3 nucleotides: TGTGCCAGCAGTTTACCAGGGACGCGTAATGAAAAACTGTTTTTT. Translation: CASSLPGTRNEKLFF. The chain uses TRBV28 and TRBJ1-4; D might be TRBD1 (5 bases). The CDR3 extends over 15 amino acids. The V gene's germline CDR1 is MDHEN and CDR2 SYDVKM. V gave up 2 bases and J gave up 4 bases, with 11 bases separating them.

This chain uses TRBV19 with TRBJ1-5; D may be TRBD1 (6 bases). This CDR3 region has 13 residues. Trimming removed 5 bases at V and 4 bases at J, with 9 bases between. The germline CDR1 and CDR2 sequences are LNHDA and SQIVND (reference sequence). In nucleotides, the CDR3 is TGTGCCAGTAGTGGGACACTTAATCAGCCCCAGCATTTT. The encoded protein is CASSGTLNQPQHF.

The V and J genes are TRBV5-4 and TRBJ2-2; 13 bases are a match to TRBD2. The CDR3 spans 15 residues. Germline V lookup: CDR1 SGHNT, CDR2 YYREEE (reference sequence). Trimming took 4 bases from V and 6 from J; bases not matched to a gene: 3. The CDR3 DNA sequence: TGTGCCAGCAGCAGACTAGCGGGGGGCGCCGGGGAGCTGTTTTTT. Encoded protein: CASSRLAGGAGELFF. Supplemented by reference TRBV5-4 and TRBJ2-2, the full variable domain reads ETGVTQSPTHLIKTRGQQVTLRCSSQSGHNTVSWYQQALGQGPQFIFQYYREEENGRGNFPPRFSGLQFPNYSSELNVNALELDDSALYLCASSRLAGGAGELFFGEGSRLTVL.

The chain employs TRBV5-6 and TRBJ2-1; the match to TRBD2 covers 7 bases. Germline values: CDR1 SGHDT, CDR2 YYEEEE. J was trimmed by 10 bases and V by 6 bases; bases with no gene match: 7. This CDR3 has 12 amino acids. CDR3 DNA: TGTGCCAGCACCGACCAGGGAGGGGAGCAGTTCTTC. This encodes CASTDQGGEQFF.

The DNA for the CDR3 is TGTGCCAGCAGTCATCGGGACAGGCTGGGCAATCAGCCCCAGCATTTT. Protein: CASSHRDRLGNQPQHF. The chain has TRBV6-2 or TRBV6-3 and TRBJ1-5; 8 positions agree with TRBD1. Germline V lookup: CDR1 MNHEY, CDR2 SVGEGT. The V segment lost 5 bases and the J segment 2 bases; nucleotides outside the gene matches: 8. This CDR3 contains 16 residues.

V is TRBV27 and J is TRBJ2-6; TRBD1 aligns across 7 bases. Germline lookup yields CDR1 MNHEY and CDR2 SMNVEV (reference sequence). The trim removed 6 bases at V and 4 bases at J, leaving 3 bases unmatched. The CDR3 is 14 amino acids. The CDR3 region is CASRRGRGANVLTF. The DNA of the CDR3 is TGTGCCAGCAGAAGGGGGCGGGGGGCCAACGTCCTGACTTTC. Together with reference TRBV27 and TRBJ2-6, the CDR3 gives the full variable domain: EAQVTQNPRYLITVTGKKLTVTCSQNMNHEYMSWYRQDPGLGLRQIYYSMNVEVTDKGDVPEGYKVSRKEKRNFPLILESPSPNQTSLYFCASRRGRGANVLTFGAGSRLTVL.

This clone was counted only a few times. The chain couples TRBV5-1 to TRBJ1-3; weak D call: TRBD1 (6 bases). Looked up from germline, CDR1 is SGHRS and CDR2 is YFSETQ. The CDR3 sequence is 14 residues long. The V end lost 2 bases, the J end lost 2 bases, and 8 bases lay between the germline ends. CDR3 amino acids: CASSFGGTGNTIYF. The DNA of the CDR3 is TGCGCCAGCAGCTTTGGGGGCACTGGAAACACCATATATTTT. Variable domain in full (rest from reference TRBV5-1 and TRBJ1-3): KAGVTQTPRYLIKTRGQQVTLSCSPISGHRSVSWYQQTPGQGLQFLFEYFSETQRNKGNFPGRFSGRQFSNSRSEMNVSTLELGDSALYLCASSFGGTGNTIYFGEGSWLTVV.

Of note for this clone: This CDR3 is also generated by other DNA sequences in the sample. This chain joins TRBV19 and TRBJ1-5, with D maybe TRBD1 (5 bases). V lost 1 base and J 4 bases, leaving 8 bases between the germline ends. The CDR3 length is 14 residues. The germline gives CDR1 LNHDA, CDR2 SQIVND (reference sequence). CDR3 DNA: TGTGCCAGTAGTATAGGGCAGGGAAATCAGCCCCAGCATTTT. Encoded protein: CASSIGQGNQPQHF.

V is TRBV25-1 and J is TRBJ1-3, with a tentative D call TRBD1 (5 bases). Germline V gives CDR1 MGHDK, CDR2 SYGVNS. The CDR3 sequence is 12 residues long. V was pared by 6 bases and J by 8 bases, with 11 bases between. This CDR3 is CASSREGDTIYF. DNA for the CDR3: TGTGCCAGCAGCCGGGAAGGGGACACCATATATTTT.